These 10 T cell receptor beta chains share one sample of origin, sequenced in a study of blood T cells in healthy people across ages. Alongside a J-beta primer mix, a sample-barcoded 5' primer served in a second PCR lasting about 7 to 12 cycles. In TCRdb, the 5' RACE reads were re-called with MiXCR into one record per CDR3 protein. Of about 1.1 million distinct CDR3 sequences in the sample, around two fifths are singletons; the top ten hold approximately 14%. The source material was blood. All receptors derive from a man younger than 35 in good health.

This clonotype showed up just a few times. The rearrangement links TRBV5-5 to TRBJ2-1; the match to TRBD1 covers 9 bases. The CDR3 has 14 residues. CDR1 is SGHKS, CDR2 YYEKEE, per germline (reference sequence). V trimming: 6 bases; J trimming: 5 bases; junction bases outside the gene matches: 6. The CDR3 nucleotides read TGTGCCAGCATCCCGGGACAGGGTAACAATGAGCAGTTCTTC. Encoded protein: CASIPGQGNNEQFF.

The gene calls are TRBV20-1 and TRBJ2-3; D perhaps matches TRBD2 (6 bases). Germline V gene data show CDR1 as DFQATT and CDR2 as SNEGSKA (reference sequence). This CDR3 has 15 residues. Deletions cut 1 base from V and 8 bases from J, with 19 bases between. The CDR3 region is CSARAGTAPRGTQYF. The CDR3 DNA follows: TGCAGTGCTAGAGCGGGGACTGCCCCAAGGGGTACGCAGTATTTT.

This chain links TRBV27 with TRBJ2-3; D is unresolved. Germline CDR1 and CDR2: MNHEY and SMNVEV (reference sequence). The CDR3 loop spans 15 amino acids. Trimming shortened V by 3 bases and J by 2 bases, and 12 bases separated the two germline ends. In DNA, the CDR3 is TGTGCCAGCAGTTTTTGGGGTCGGAACACAGATACGCAGTATTTT. Protein: CASSFWGRNTDTQYF.

This clonotype was seen only a few times. This rearrangement joins TRBV20-1 to TRBJ1-5; tentative D call: TRBD1 (5 bases). Trimming shortened V by 8 bases and J by 0 bases, and 23 bases separated the two germline ends. From germline, CDR1 is DFQATT and CDR2 SNEGSKA (reference sequence). The length of the CDR3 is 17 residues. CDR3 sequence: CSTASGHISYSNQPQHF. As DNA, the CDR3 is TGCAGTACGGCCTCAGGGCACATTTCCTATAGCAATCAGCCCCAGCATTTT.

This clonotype has more than one count but fewer than ten. This chain connects TRBV4-3 to TRBJ2-4; the D is unclear. The DNA end is more similar to TRBJ2-7, so the J call may be wrong. Germline CDR1 is LGHNA and CDR2 is YSLEER. The CDR3 length is 15 residues. In DNA form, the CDR3 reads TGCGCCAGCAGCCTCTCCACCGGCCGTCCCTACGAGCAGTACTTC. Its protein product is CASSLSTGRPYEQYF.

The chain employs TRBV3-1 and TRBJ2-3; D is unresolved. The V end lost 2 bases, the J end lost 1 base, and 10 bases lay between the germline ends. This CDR3 has 15 amino acids. The germline V gene encodes CDR1 LGHDT and CDR2 YNNKEL (reference sequence). The CDR3 sequence is CASSQTAGGTDTQYF. Here the CDR3 DNA reads TGTGCCAGCAGCCAAACGGCAGGTGGCACAGATACGCAGTATTTT.

This clonotype was detected only a few times. The chain links TRBV7-9 to TRBJ2-2; 8 nucleotides line up with TRBD2. This CDR3 is 16 amino acids long. The V segment lost 1 base and the J segment 3 bases; nucleotides outside the gene matches: 4. From germline, CDR1 is SEHNR and CDR2 FQNEAQ (reference sequence). DNA for the CDR3: TGTGCCAGCAGCTTAGGTAGCGGGATATACACCGGGGAGCTGTTTTTT. Its protein is CASSLGSGIYTGELFF.

The rearrangement links TRBV12-3 or TRBV12-4 to TRBJ1-2; a weak D match, TRBD1 (5 bases). Trimming shortened V by 4 bases and J by 9 bases, and 12 bases separated the two germline ends. The CDR3 totals 12 residues. CDR3 residues: CASSSQGTSYTF. The CDR3 DNA follows: TGTGCCAGCAGTTCGCAGGGTACGAGCTACACCTTC.

The V and J genes are TRBV9 and TRBJ2-5; D not resolved. The J call is in doubt because the DNA end fits TRBJ2-7 better. The germline gives CDR1 SGDLS, CDR2 YYNGEE. This CDR3 has 14 amino acids. The CDR3 sequence: CASSPRSATYEQYF. The CDR3 DNA reads TGTGCCAGCAGCCCACGATCCGCAACCTACGAGCAGTACTTC.

The rearrangement joins TRBV10-3 to TRBJ2-1, with 10 bases aligning to TRBD2. This CDR3 region has 15 residues. Germline V lookup: CDR1 ENHRY, CDR2 SYGVKD. The V segment lost 3 bases and the J segment 8 bases; nucleotides outside the gene matches: 7. The CDR3 sequence: CAISDPAGGGDEQFF. The CDR3 bases are TGTGCCATCAGTGATCCAGCGGGGGGGGGAGATGAGCAGTTCTTC.